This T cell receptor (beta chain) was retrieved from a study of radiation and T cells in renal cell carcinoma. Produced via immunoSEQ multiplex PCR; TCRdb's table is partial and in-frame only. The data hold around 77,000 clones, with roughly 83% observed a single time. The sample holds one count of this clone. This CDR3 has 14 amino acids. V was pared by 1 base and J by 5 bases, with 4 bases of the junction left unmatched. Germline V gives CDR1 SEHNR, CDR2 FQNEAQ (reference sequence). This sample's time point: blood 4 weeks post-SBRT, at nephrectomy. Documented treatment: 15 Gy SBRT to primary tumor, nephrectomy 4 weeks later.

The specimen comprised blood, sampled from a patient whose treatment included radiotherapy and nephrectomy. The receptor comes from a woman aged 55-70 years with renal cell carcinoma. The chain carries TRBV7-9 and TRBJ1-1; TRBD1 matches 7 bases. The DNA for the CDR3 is TGTGCCAGCAGCTTAGAGGGGGCTTTGACTGAAGCTTTCTTT. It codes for CASSLEGALTEAFF.